These 10 T cell receptor beta chains were all obtained from the same sample, sequenced in a study of control samples from healthy donors and cancer patients. The assay was immunoSEQ multiplex PCR, and TCRdb's table has in-frame clones only and misses some. The repertoire includes fewer than 250,000 clones, roughly nine tenths of them detected once, and 1.5% to 2% sits in the top ten. Sequencing was performed on blood. The receptors derive from a man aged 25 to 40 in good health.

CDR3 coding DNA: TGTGCCAGCAGTACAGGGGCCTACGAGCAGTACTTC. Its translation: CASSTGAYEQYF. The genes are TRBV2 and TRBJ2-7; 7 bases match TRBD1. The CDR3 is 12 amino acids. Germline V gene lookup returns CDR1 SNHLY and CDR2 FYNNEI. With 5 bases clipped from V and 2 bases from J, the junction kept 0 bases outside the gene matches.

The chain carries TRBV7-2 and TRBJ1-6; 8 nucleotides match TRBD1. Germline values: CDR1 SGHTA, CDR2 FQGNSA. With V trimmed by 1 base and J by 9 bases, 5 bases remained unmatched. The CDR3 consists of 15 residues. The CDR3 loop is CASSLDYQGASPLHF. DNA for the CDR3: TGTGCCAGCAGCTTAGATTACCAGGGGGCTTCACCCCTCCACTTT. Combining the CDR3 with reference TRBV7-2 and TRBJ1-6 gives the whole variable domain GAGVSQSPSNKVTEKGKDVELRCDPISGHTALYWYRQSLGQGLEFLIYFQGNSAPDKSGLPSDRFSAERTGGSVSTLTIQRTQQEDSAVYLCASSLDYQGASPLHFGNGTRLTVT.

CDR3 sequence: CSVGTEGHAAEQFF. CDR3 bases: TGCAGCGTCGGTACAGAGGGACATGCGGCTGAGCAGTTCTTC. The rearrangement links TRBV29-1 to TRBJ2-1, with TRBD1 as a possible D gene (6 bases). Germline V gives CDR1 SQVTM, CDR2 ANQGSEA. The CDR3 is made up of 14 amino acids. Trimming cost V 6 bases and J 9 bases, with 21 bases left between them.

The genes are TRBV11-2 and TRBJ1-1, with D possibly being TRBD1 (5 bases). CDR1 and CDR2 from the germline V gene are SGHAT and FQNNGV. The CDR3 has 14 residues. V lost 6 bases and J lost 0, with 11 bases in between. The chain's CDR3 is CASSFGAMNTEAFF. The DNA of the CDR3 is TGTGCCAGCAGTTTTGGGGCGATGAACACTGAAGCTTTCTTT.

V is TRBV19 and J is TRBJ1-2, with 7 positions matching TRBD1. CDR3 length: 13 residues. Germline values: CDR1 LNHDA, CDR2 SQIVND (reference sequence). V shed 8 bases and J 4 bases; nucleotides not matched to a gene: 7. The CDR3 sequence is CASSDRIFYGYTF. The CDR3 region has the DNA TGTGCCAGTTCGGACAGGATCTTCTATGGCTACACCTTC. The whole variable domain, remainder taken from reference TRBV19 and TRBJ1-2, is DGGITQSPKYLFRKEGQNVTLSCEQNLNHDAMYWYRQDPGQGLRLIYYSQIVNDFQKGDIAEGYSVSREKKESFPLTVTSAQKNPTAFYLCASSDRIFYGYTFGSGTRLTVV.

The chain employs TRBV11-2 and TRBJ1-6, with 7 bases fitting TRBD1. The trim removed 5 bases at V and 7 bases at J, leaving 11 bases unmatched. Germline V CDR1 and CDR2: SGHAT, FQNNGV. This CDR3 spans 16 amino acids. CDR3 nucleotides: TGTGCCAGCAGCCAAATAGGGGGGACAGTCAATTCACCCCTCCACTTT. Translating it yields CASSQIGGTVNSPLHF.

In DNA, the CDR3 is TGTGCCACCAGTGATTCGGCTGGGGCCAACGTCCTGACTTTC. Amino acids: CATSDSAGANVLTF. The rearrangement links TRBV24-1 to TRBJ2-6; D unclear. Germline loops: CDR1 KGHDR, CDR2 SFDVKD. The V and J ends lost 2 bases and 2 bases respectively, with 3 bases between them. The CDR3 loop spans 14 amino acids.

The CDR3 nucleotides read TGTGCCAGCAGCCGGACATGGAACACTGAAGCTTTCTTT. Its translation: CASSRTWNTEAFF. The rearrangement links TRBV6-5 to TRBJ1-1, with a weak D call TRBD1 (5 bases). V was shortened by 6 bases and J by 1 base, with 9 bases between the two germline ends. Germline assignment: CDR1 MNHEY and CDR2 SVGAGI. This CDR3 has 13 amino acids.

The rearrangement joins TRBV4-2 to TRBJ2-5, with TRBD2 matching 7 bases. V shed 7 bases, J shed 4 bases, and the junction held 12 bases outside the gene matches. Germline V gene sequence: CDR1 LGHNA, CDR2 YNFKEQ. This CDR3 has 15 residues. The CDR3 nucleotides read TGTGCCAGCACTCCCTCTAGCGGCGAACTAGAGACCCAGTACTTC. It is translated as CASTPSSGELETQYF.

The chain uses TRBV6-5 and TRBJ1-1, with 10 bases that match TRBD1. V lost 6 bases, J lost 6 bases, and 10 bases stayed unmatched. This CDR3 comprises 15 residues. Germline V gene lookup returns CDR1 MNHEY and CDR2 SVGAGI. CDR3 protein: CASSISGTGVAEAFF. CDR3 bases: TGTGCCAGCAGCATATCCGGGACAGGGGTTGCTGAAGCTTTCTTT.